This TCR beta chain was obtained from a study of a mutant IDH1 vaccine in newly diagnosed glioma. Overall study context: Patients' prior therapy spanned radiotherapy, temozolomide, or both; most underwent both.

Sample time point: baseline, week 1 (first vaccination visit). Indicated treatment: pre-vaccination baseline after standard-of-care therapy. Produced via immunoSEQ multiplex PCR; TCRdb's table is partial and in-frame only. This table has over 75,000 clones, 70% to 90% appearing once. From germline, CDR1 is SNHLY and CDR2 FYNNEI. The CDR3 runs 11 residues. Deletions cut 4 bases from V and 2 bases from J, with 2 bases between. This clone appeared a few times. This specimen was PBMCs, taken from a glioma patient treated with radiotherapy, temozolomide or both. The chain recombines TRBV2 with TRBJ2-5; D uncertain. This clonotype was obtained from a woman in her forties or fifties with glioma. The CDR3 DNA reads TGTGCCAGCAGTGTGCAAGAGACCCAGTACTTC. Translating it yields CASSVQETQYF.